The 13 T cell receptor beta chains in this list originate from one sample, sequenced in a study of cytomegalovirus exposure and HLA in healthy donors. The PCR used 60 Vbeta and 13 Jbeta primers. Some clones are missing from TCRdb's copy, which holds only in-frame ones; the method was immunoSEQ multiplex PCR. Of about 190,000 clones in the sample, roughly 13% were seen once. The material sequenced was PBMCs. The receptor source for this set is a man aged 50-60 years in good health and CMV-seropositive.

The rearrangement joins TRBV30 to TRBJ2-7; 15 positions match TRBD2. The CDR3 loop spans 13 amino acids. With V trimmed by 8 bases and J by 7 bases, 6 bases remained unmatched. Per germline, CDR1 GTSNPN and CDR2 SVGIG (reference sequence). Here the CDR3 DNA reads TGTGCCGGACTAGCGGGGGGGCAGGGGGAGCAGTACTTC. Translating it yields CAGLAGGQGEQYF.

This clone was seen more than once but under ten times. V and J are TRBV19 and TRBJ2-7; 9 bases agree with TRBD1. Trimming cost V 6 bases and J 4 bases; bases outside gene matches: 7. The CDR3 consists of 14 residues. CDR1 is LNHDA and CDR2 is SQIVND in the germline V gene (reference sequence). DNA for the CDR3: TGTGCCAGTAGGAACGGGGACAGGGCATACGAGCAGTACTTC. Translation gives CASRNGDRAYEQYF. The variable domain in full, with the rest retrieved from reference TRBV19 and TRBJ2-7, is DGGITQSPKYLFRKEGQNVTLSCEQNLNHDAMYWYRQDPGQGLRLIYYSQIVNDFQKGDIAEGYSVSREKKESFPLTVTSAQKNPTAFYLCASRNGDRAYEQYFGPGTRLTVT.

The V and J genes are TRBV28 and TRBJ1-6; a possible D gene is TRBD1 (6 bases). CDR1 is MDHEN and CDR2 is SYDVKM in the germline V gene. Trimming pared 6 bases from V and 0 bases from J, leaving 9 bases between. The length of the CDR3 is 15 residues. The CDR3 reads CASRRGGSYNSPLHF. CDR3 coding DNA: TGTGCCAGCAGGAGAGGGGGCTCCTATAATTCACCCCTCCACTTT.

Details on this clone: Other DNA sequences in the sample encode the same CDR3. The chain couples TRBV5-4 to TRBJ1-1; D not certain. Germline CDR1 and CDR2: SGHNT and YYREEE (reference sequence). The CDR3 consists of 14 residues. V was cut by 2 bases and J by 3 bases, with 11 bases left in between. This chain's CDR3 is CASSLEGSHTEAFF. The CDR3 DNA follows: TGTGCCAGCAGCTTAGAGGGATCACACACTGAAGCTTTCTTT.

This chain connects TRBV4-3 to TRBJ2-5, with TRBD1 matching 7 bases. Germline V gene data show CDR1 as LGHNA and CDR2 as YSLEER. Unmatched junction bases numbered 5, after V lost 0 bases and J lost 4 bases. The CDR3 runs to 15 residues. CDR3 region: CASSQEQGIRETQYF. The DNA of the CDR3 is TGCGCCAGCAGCCAAGAACAGGGGATAAGAGAGACCCAGTACTTC.

V gene TRBV7-2 combines with J gene TRBJ2-3; TRBD2 is a possible D gene (5 bases). CDR3 length: 15 amino acids. Germline CDR1 reads SGHTA; CDR2 reads FQGNSA. Trimming stripped 5 bases from V and 0 bases from J, with 12 bases between. This chain's CDR3 is CASSPDLGSTDTQYF. DNA for the CDR3: TGTGCCAGCAGCCCGGACTTAGGTAGCACAGATACGCAGTATTTT. Drawing the rest from reference TRBV7-2 and TRBJ2-3, the complete variable domain is GAGVSQSPSNKVTEKGKDVELRCDPISGHTALYWYRQSLGQGLEFLIYFQGNSAPDKSGLPSDRFSAERTGGSVSTLTIQRTQQEDSAVYLCASSPDLGSTDTQYFGPGTRLTVL.

This chain joins TRBV11-3 and TRBJ1-1; TRBD1 agrees at 8 bases. The CDR3 is made up of 16 amino acids. The V segment lost 3 bases and the J segment 2 bases; nucleotides outside the gene matches: 8. CDR1 is SGHNT, CDR2 YENEEA, per germline. CDR3 residues: CASSFPTGTGNTEAFF. The DNA for the CDR3 is TGTGCCAGCAGCTTCCCCACCGGGACAGGCAACACTGAAGCTTTCTTT.

V is TRBV7-3 and J is TRBJ2-2; D not certain. CDR1 and CDR2 from the germline V gene are SGHTA and FQGTGA. This CDR3 is 13 amino acids long. Trimming removed 4 bases at V and 5 bases at J, with 8 bases between. Here the CDR3 DNA reads TGTGCCAGCAGCTCCCAGGCGACCGGGGAGCTGTTTTTT. Translated: CASSSQATGELFF.

This clone was counted only a few times. CDR3 DNA sequence: TGTGCCAGCAGCTTGGATAACGGGGAAAAACTGTTTTTT. Translating it yields CASSLDNGEKLFF. This chain joins TRBV5-6 and TRBJ1-4; D uncertain. CDR1 and CDR2 (germline): SGHDT, YYEEEE. V was pared by 0 bases and J by 8 bases, with 8 bases between. The CDR3 has 13 amino acids.

The rearrangement joins TRBV27 to TRBJ2-1; D may be TRBD1 (6 bases). V was cut by 4 bases and J by 6 bases, with 13 bases left in between. Germline V gene sequence: CDR1 MNHEY, CDR2 SMNVEV (reference sequence). The length of the CDR3 is 14 residues. Here the CDR3 reads CASSSTTDSNEQFF. CDR3 nucleotide sequence: TGTGCCAGCAGTTCAACTACGGACAGCAATGAGCAGTTCTTC.

The chain recombines TRBV15 with TRBJ2-7; D is possibly TRBD2 (6 bases). Trimming stripped 7 bases from V and 2 bases from J, with 15 bases between. Germline lookup yields CDR1 LNHNV and CDR2 YYDKDF (reference sequence). The CDR3 length is 14 residues. The CDR3 here is CATTEGPGPYEQYV. As DNA, the CDR3 is TGTGCCACCACGGAGGGGCCAGGTCCCTACGAGCAGTACGTC.

This clone turned up a few times. This chain uses TRBV5-6 with TRBJ1-2, with D maybe TRBD1 (5 bases). Germline V lookup: CDR1 SGHDT, CDR2 YYEEEE. Trimming stripped 7 bases from V and 6 bases from J, with 16 bases between. CDR3 size: 13 residues. CDR3 sequence: CASLKVDRDGYTF. CDR3 sequence (DNA): TGTGCCAGCCTAAAGGTAGACAGAGATGGCTACACCTTC.

This chain uses TRBV5-1 with TRBJ2-5; the D gene is possibly TRBD1 (5 bases). The V gene's germline CDR1 is SGHRS and CDR2 YFSETQ. V was cut by 4 bases and J by 2 bases, with 9 bases left in between. The CDR3 has 13 amino acids. In DNA form, the CDR3 reads TGCGCCAGCAGCCCCGCAGGGCAAGAGACCCAGTACTTC. Residues: CASSPAGQETQYF.